The rows below give T cell receptor beta chains drawn from one sample of a study of T cell repertoires in cytomegalovirus infection. TCRdb independently ran MiXCR on the reads; one entry per CDR3 protein. Of about 890,000 distinct CDR3 sequences detected, around 32% appear once; the ten largest clones hold over 12%. These receptors' targets are unknown. Sequenced material: cultured CD8+ T cells from PBMCs, taken from culture after CMV antigen stimulation. These receptors were collected from a human donor in good health (CMV status not recorded). Some clones in this sample may be carry-over from other donors' samples. The conserved cysteine and the conserved F or W are not part of the CDR3 here. Where a row states a size, it is once, few, many or the class of an expanded clone; other rows omit it.

CDR3aa: ASGEDWSGTNTGELF; abundance: many; j_gene: TRBJ2-2; v_gene: TRBV6-2/TRBV6-3
CDR3aa: SARGGSGRNLYGYT; abundance: -; j_gene: TRBJ1-2; v_gene: TRBV20-1
CDR3aa: ASTALDPYNEQF; abundance: many; j_gene: TRBJ2-1; v_gene: TRBV7-2
CDR3aa: ASSRASSGGYNEQF; abundance: -; j_gene: TRBJ2-1; v_gene: TRBV4-1
CDR3aa: AISEGRTNYGYT; abundance: few; j_gene: TRBJ1-2; v_gene: TRBV10-3
CDR3aa: ASSLPSTSGVEQF; abundance: many; j_gene: TRBJ2-1; v_gene: TRBV7-6
CDR3aa: ASSSLGGEKNGYT; abundance: few; j_gene: TRBJ1-2; v_gene: TRBV27
CDR3aa: AISGEVPWGYT; abundance: many; j_gene: TRBJ1-2; v_gene: TRBV10-3
CDR3aa: ASRDGTYNCNEQF; abundance: -; j_gene: TRBJ2-1; v_gene: TRBV12-3/TRBV12-4
CDR3aa: ATFGGELYNEQF; abundance: few; j_gene: TRBJ2-1; v_gene: TRBV27
CDR3aa: ASSSSGGAGDEQF; abundance: -; j_gene: TRBJ2-1; v_gene: TRBV7-3
CDR3aa: ASSETDRGHNEQF; abundance: -; j_gene: TRBJ2-1; v_gene: TRBV2
CDR3aa: ASSTRTTEAF; abundance: -; j_gene: TRBJ1-1; v_gene: TRBV27
CDR3aa: ASSEGGAPSEAF; abundance: -; j_gene: TRBJ1-1; v_gene: TRBV2
CDR3aa: ASSNTGRIEAF; abundance: -; j_gene: TRBJ1-1; v_gene: TRBV19
CDR3aa: ASSVRGVNEQF; abundance: -; j_gene: TRBJ2-1; v_gene: TRBV27
CDR3aa: ASRGASTDTQY; abundance: many; j_gene: TRBJ2-3; v_gene: TRBV2
CDR3aa: ASSSWGRGEAF; abundance: few; j_gene: TRBJ1-1; v_gene: TRBV6-2/TRBV6-3
CDR3aa: ASGISGANVLT; abundance: few; j_gene: TRBJ2-6; v_gene: TRBV12-3/TRBV12-4
CDR3aa: ASSSSGLNNEQF; abundance: -; j_gene: TRBJ2-1; v_gene: TRBV9
CDR3aa: ASSLEWTVNSPLH; abundance: many; j_gene: TRBJ1-6; v_gene: TRBV7-6
CDR3aa: ASSLGSQNYGYT; abundance: many; j_gene: TRBJ1-2; v_gene: TRBV7-9
CDR3aa: ATSVGTGGGRETQY; abundance: once; j_gene: TRBJ2-5; v_gene: TRBV15
CDR3aa: ASSQDMVPGQGFGYGYT; abundance: -; j_gene: TRBJ1-2; v_gene: TRBV4-2